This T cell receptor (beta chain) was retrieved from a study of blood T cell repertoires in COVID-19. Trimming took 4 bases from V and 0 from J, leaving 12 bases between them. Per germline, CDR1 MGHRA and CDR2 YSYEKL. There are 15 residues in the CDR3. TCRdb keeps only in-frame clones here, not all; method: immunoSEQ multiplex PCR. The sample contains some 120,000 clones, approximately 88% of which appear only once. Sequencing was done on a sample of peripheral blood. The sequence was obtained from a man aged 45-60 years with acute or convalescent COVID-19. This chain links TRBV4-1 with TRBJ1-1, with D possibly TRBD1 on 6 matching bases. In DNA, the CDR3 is TGCGCCAGCAGCCTCCATGGACAGATGAACACTGAAGCTTTCTTT. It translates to CASSLHGQMNTEAFF.